The 17 T cell receptor beta chains presented below share a single source sample, sequenced in a study of blood T cell repertoires in COVID-19. Profiled with immunoSEQ multiplex PCR; TCRdb holds only in-frame clones, not every one. The sample consists of approximately 120,000 clones, around four fifths of them appearing once. The sequenced material came from peripheral blood. These TCRs come from a man in his 60s with acute or convalescent COVID-19.

This clone was recorded once. The chain employs TRBV19 and TRBJ2-7, with 9 bases lining up with TRBD2. Germline values: CDR1 LNHDA, CDR2 SQIVND (reference sequence). This CDR3 region has 16 residues. J lost 7 bases, V lost 0 bases, and 10 bases had no gene match. The CDR3 coding sequence is TGTGCCAGTAGTATAGAGGCTGGCGGGAGGGCCCGGGAGCAGTACTTC. This encodes CASSIEAGGRAREQYF.

V and J are TRBV2 and TRBJ1-5, with TRBD1 identical over 7 bases. CDR1 and CDR2 from the germline V gene are SNHLY and FYNNEI. V trimming: 6 bases; J trimming: 0 bases; junction bases outside the gene matches: 5. CDR3 length equals 15 residues. CDR3 DNA sequence: TGTGCCAGCAGAGCCGGACAGGTTAGCAATCAGCCCCAGCATTTT. Protein product: CASRAGQVSNQPQHF.

The rearrangement joins TRBV6-1 to TRBJ2-7; 12 nucleotides line up with TRBD2. This CDR3 is 17 amino acids long. CDR1 and CDR2 from the germline V gene are MNHNS and SASEGT. J gave up 2 bases and V 4 bases, and 9 bases lay outside the gene matches. DNA for the CDR3: TGTGCCAGCAGTGGTCGACTAGCGGGAGTAGGAGCCTACGAGCAGTACTTC. This encodes CASSGRLAGVGAYEQYF.

This clone turned up a few times. V gene TRBV19 combines with J gene TRBJ1-5, with TRBD1 as a possible D gene (6 bases). The CDR3 is made up of 15 amino acids. Germline values: CDR1 LNHDA, CDR2 SQIVND (reference sequence). Trimming cost V 9 bases and J 3 bases, with 18 bases left between them. CDR3 sequence reads: CASNPGQLNNQPQHF. For the CDR3, the DNA is TGTGCCAGCAACCCCGGACAGTTAAACAATCAGCCCCAGCATTTT.

The chain is built from TRBV18 and TRBJ1-1; possibly TRBD1 for D (6 bases). V gave up 6 bases and J gave up 5 bases, with 16 bases separating them. Germline V gene sequence: CDR1 KGHSH, CDR2 LQKENI. The CDR3 loop spans 14 amino acids. CDR3 in amino acids: CASSRTAGGTEAFF. Here the CDR3 DNA reads TGTGCCAGCTCCCGGACAGCGGGGGGGACTGAAGCTTTCTTT. Full variable domain (missing parts from reference TRBV18 and TRBJ1-1): NAGVMQNPRHLVRRRGQEARLRCSPMKGHSHVYWYRQLPEEGLKFMVYLQKENIIDESGMPKERFSAEFPKEGPSILRIQQVVRGDSAAYFCASSRTAGGTEAFFGQGTRLTVV.

The chain couples TRBV7-3 to TRBJ1-5; D gene ambiguous. The germline V and J ends were trimmed by 1 base and 4 bases, with 11 bases remaining between them. Germline lookup yields CDR1 SGHTA and CDR2 FQGTGA. The CDR3 runs 15 residues. CDR3 nucleotide sequence: TGTGCCAGCAGCTTAAAGGGCGAGGGAAATCAGCCCCAGCATTTT. Residues: CASSLKGEGNQPQHF.

The count of this clone is one. The rearrangement uses TRBV10-3 and TRBJ2-7; no clear D gene. The CDR3 is 12 residues long. Trimming stripped 10 bases from V and 0 bases from J, with 10 bases between. The germline CDR1 and CDR2 sequences are ENHRY and SYGVKD. The CDR3 nucleotides are TGTGCCACCTCGGCTAGCTCCTACGAGCAGTACTTC. Translating it yields CATSASSYEQYF.

The V call is TRBV5-1, the J call TRBJ2-3; D is possibly TRBD1 (5 bases). Trimming left V 3 bases short and J 4 bases short, with 12 bases between. The CDR3 consists of 14 residues. Germline CDR1 and CDR2: SGHRS and YFSETQ. The CDR3 here is CASSSPDKSDTQYF. CDR3 bases: TGCGCCAGCAGCTCTCCGGACAAGTCAGATACGCAGTATTTT.

The rearrangement joins TRBV25-1 to TRBJ1-1; D not resolved. Trimming removed 1 base at V and 7 bases at J, with 4 bases between. CDR3 length: 11 amino acids. Germline V gives CDR1 MGHDK, CDR2 SYGVNS. The CDR3 region has the DNA TGTGCCAGCAGTGAATCTTTTGAAGCTTTCTTT. Protein: CASSESFEAFF.

This clone has a single count. The chain employs TRBV9 and TRBJ2-2; possibly TRBD2 for D (6 bases). Germline values: CDR1 SGDLS, CDR2 YYNGEE. Trimming took 2 bases from V and 1 from J, leaving 9 bases between them. The CDR3 is 15 residues long. The CDR3 bases are TGTGCCAGCAGCGTGGCGGGAAGGAACACCGGGGAGCTGTTTTTT. Translating it yields CASSVAGRNTGELFF.

This clone has a single count. CDR3 protein: CASSSRGGMNTEAFF. CDR3 DNA: TGTGCCAGCAGCTCCCGAGGGGGTATGAACACTGAAGCTTTCTTT. The chain carries TRBV11-2 and TRBJ1-1, with a tentative D call TRBD1 (6 bases). The CDR3 runs 15 residues. The V gene lost 4 bases and the J gene lost 0 bases, with 12 bases spanning the gap. Looked up from germline, CDR1 is SGHAT and CDR2 is FQNNGV.

This clone was found a few times. This chain links TRBV7-8 with TRBJ1-2; D ambiguous. The V gene lost 6 bases and the J gene lost 8 bases, with 19 bases spanning the gap. There are 14 residues in the CDR3. CDR1 SGHVS and CDR2 FQNEAQ come from the germline V gene. CDR3 coding DNA: TGTGCCAGCAGTTTTTCTCGGGAGAGTAGCGGCTACACCTTC. It translates to CASSFSRESSGYTF.

V usage is TRBV30 and J usage is TRBJ2-7, with 10 bases matching TRBD1. Germline V lookup: CDR1 GTSNPN, CDR2 SVGIG (reference sequence). The J segment lost 1 base and the V segment lost 8 bases, leaving 8 bases of the junction unmatched. This CDR3 comprises 14 residues. This CDR3 reads CALNRDRGSYEQYF. The CDR3, as DNA: TGTGCCCTCAATCGGGACAGGGGTTCCTACGAGCAGTACTTC.

This clone has more than one count but fewer than ten. The V gene is TRBV28, the J gene TRBJ1-5; TRBD1 aligns across 7 bases. Germline V gene lookup returns CDR1 MDHEN and CDR2 SYDVKM. The CDR3 sequence is 15 residues long. V shed 7 bases, J shed 10 bases, and the junction held 16 bases outside the gene matches. CDR3: CASTSIPQGSLPQHF. DNA of the CDR3: TGTGCCAGCACCTCCATCCCACAGGGGAGTTTACCCCAGCATTTT.

V usage is TRBV10-3 and J usage is TRBJ1-1; D possibly corresponds to TRBD1 (5 bases). There are 15 residues in the CDR3. V gave up 3 bases and J gave up 0 bases, with 11 bases separating them. Germline lookup yields CDR1 ENHRY and CDR2 SYGVKD. The CDR3 is CAISESGSMNTEAFF. The CDR3 coding sequence is TGTGCCATCAGTGAATCAGGGTCCATGAACACTGAAGCTTTCTTT.

A single count supports this clone. The V and J genes are TRBV15 and TRBJ2-3; 9 positions match TRBD1. Trimming removed 5 bases from V and 1 base from J; junction bases left unmatched: 4. The CDR3 contains 15 residues. CDR1 is LNHNV and CDR2 is YYDKDF in the germline V gene (reference sequence). The CDR3 sequence is CATSGQGPRTDTQYF. The CDR3 bases are TGTGCCACCAGCGGACAGGGGCCACGCACAGATACGCAGTATTTT.

The rearrangement uses TRBV7-6 and TRBJ2-7; TRBD2 matches 9 bases. Unmatched junction bases numbered 4, after V lost 5 bases and J lost 5 bases. Germline CDR1 SGHVS, CDR2 FNYEAQ. This CDR3 is built from 13 residues. CDR3 region: CASSPLAGDEQYF. The DNA of the CDR3 is TGTGCCAGCAGCCCCTTAGCGGGAGACGAGCAGTACTTC.